This T cell receptor (beta chain) was sequenced during a study of cytomegalovirus exposure and HLA in healthy donors. Study-wide results and caveats: Most TCR sequences proved rare, with some public TCRs found in many donors.

The donors were in the roughly 120-subject validation cohort, distinct from the approximately 730-subject first cohort. Libraries were prepared by immunoSEQ multiplex PCR; TCRdb keeps only in-frame clonotypes and omits some of them. The sample lists about 360,000 clones, 70% to 90% occurring once. A note on this clone: Its antigen is unknown.

Trimming stripped 0 bases from V and 3 bases from J, with 12 bases between. Germline CDR1 reads MNHEY; CDR2 reads SMNVEV (reference sequence). CDR3 length: 16 residues. The specimen sequenced was PBMCs. This TCR was sampled from a woman in her late teens or twenties in good health and CMV-seronegative. The chain has TRBV27 and TRBJ2-4, with a tentative D call TRBD2 (6 bases). CDR3 in amino acids: CASSLSGGVGKNIQYF. CDR3 nucleotide sequence: TGTGCCAGCAGTTTATCAGGAGGGGTGGGCAAAAACATTCAGTACTTC.